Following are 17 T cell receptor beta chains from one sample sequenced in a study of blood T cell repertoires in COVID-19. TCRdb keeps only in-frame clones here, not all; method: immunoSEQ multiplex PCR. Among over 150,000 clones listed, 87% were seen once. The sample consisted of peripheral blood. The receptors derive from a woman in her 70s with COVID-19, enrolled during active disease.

DNA of the CDR3: TGTGCCAGCAACGGGGACAGGAACACTGAAGCTTTCTTT. Translation: CASNGDRNTEAFF. This chain uses TRBV12-3 or TRBV12-4 with TRBJ1-1; 7 nucleotides match TRBD1. CDR3 length: 13 amino acids. V trimming: 7 bases; J trimming: 1 base; junction bases outside the gene matches: 3.

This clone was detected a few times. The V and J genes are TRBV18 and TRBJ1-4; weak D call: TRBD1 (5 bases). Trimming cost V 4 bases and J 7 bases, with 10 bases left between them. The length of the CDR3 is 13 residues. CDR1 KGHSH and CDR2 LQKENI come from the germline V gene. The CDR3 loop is CASSLGHVEKLFF. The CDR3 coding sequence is TGTGCCAGCTCACTCGGACACGTTGAAAAACTGTTTTTT.

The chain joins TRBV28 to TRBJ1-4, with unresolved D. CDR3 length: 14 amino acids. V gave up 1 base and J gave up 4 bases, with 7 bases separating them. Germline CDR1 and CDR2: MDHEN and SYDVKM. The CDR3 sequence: CASSLSPGNEKLFF. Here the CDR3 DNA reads TGTGCCAGCAGTTTATCCCCGGGTAATGAAAAACTGTTTTTT.

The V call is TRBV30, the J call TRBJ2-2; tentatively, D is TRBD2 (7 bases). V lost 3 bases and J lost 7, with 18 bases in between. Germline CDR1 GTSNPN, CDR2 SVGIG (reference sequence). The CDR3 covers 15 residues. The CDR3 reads CAWSQRAGASGELFF. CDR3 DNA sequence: TGTGCCTGGAGCCAAAGGGCGGGGGCGAGCGGGGAGCTGTTTTTT.

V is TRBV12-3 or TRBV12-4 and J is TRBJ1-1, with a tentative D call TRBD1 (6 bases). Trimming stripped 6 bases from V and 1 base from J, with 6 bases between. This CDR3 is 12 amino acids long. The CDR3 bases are TGTGCCAGCAGACAGGGGAACACTGAAGCTTTCTTT. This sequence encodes CASRQGNTEAFF.

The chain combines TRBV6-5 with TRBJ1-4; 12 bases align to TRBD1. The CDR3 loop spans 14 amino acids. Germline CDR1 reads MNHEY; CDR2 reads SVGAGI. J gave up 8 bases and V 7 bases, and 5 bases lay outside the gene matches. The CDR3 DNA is TGTGCCAGCAAAGGGGGGACAGGGGGCGAAAAACTGTTTTTT. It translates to CASKGGTGGEKLFF.

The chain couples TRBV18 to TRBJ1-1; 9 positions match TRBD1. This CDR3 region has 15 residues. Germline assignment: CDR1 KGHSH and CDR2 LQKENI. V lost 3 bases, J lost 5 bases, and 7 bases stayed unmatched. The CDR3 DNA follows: TGTGCCAGCTCACCGGGACAGGGAGGAGCGACTGAAGCTTTCTTT. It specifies CASSPGQGGATEAFF.

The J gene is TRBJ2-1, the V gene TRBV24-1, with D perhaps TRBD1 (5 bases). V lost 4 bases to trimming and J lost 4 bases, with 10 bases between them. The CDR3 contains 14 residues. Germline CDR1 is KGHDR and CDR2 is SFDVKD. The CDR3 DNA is TGTGCCACCAGTGACCAAGGGGCGTACAATGAGCAGTTCTTC. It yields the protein CATSDQGAYNEQFF.

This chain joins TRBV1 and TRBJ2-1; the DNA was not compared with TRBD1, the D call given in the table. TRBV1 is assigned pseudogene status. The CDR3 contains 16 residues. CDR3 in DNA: TGCACCAGCAGTCATAAGACACGTGTCTCCTACAATGAGCAGTTCTTC. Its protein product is CTSSHKTRVSYNEQFF.

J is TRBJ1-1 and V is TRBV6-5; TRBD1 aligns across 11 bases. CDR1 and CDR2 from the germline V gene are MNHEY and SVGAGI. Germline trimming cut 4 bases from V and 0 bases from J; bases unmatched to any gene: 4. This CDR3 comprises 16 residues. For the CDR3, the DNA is TGTGCCAGCAGTTCGTGGACAGGGGGCATGAACACTGAAGCTTTCTTT. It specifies CASSSWTGGMNTEAFF.

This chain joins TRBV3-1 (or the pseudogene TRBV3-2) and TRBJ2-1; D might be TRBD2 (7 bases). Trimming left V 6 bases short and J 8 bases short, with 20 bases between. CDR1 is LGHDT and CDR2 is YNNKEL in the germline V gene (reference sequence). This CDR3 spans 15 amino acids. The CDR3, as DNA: TGTGCCAGCAGGTACAGAGGGGGGGCTTGGGATGAGCAGTTCTTC. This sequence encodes CASRYRGGAWDEQFF.

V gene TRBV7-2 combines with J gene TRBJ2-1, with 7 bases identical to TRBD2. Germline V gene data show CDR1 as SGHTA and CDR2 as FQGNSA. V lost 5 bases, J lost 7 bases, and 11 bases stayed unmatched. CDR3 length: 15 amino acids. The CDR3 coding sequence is TGTGCCAGCAGCCCTAGGATGGGGGGGGGTAATGAGCAGTTCTTC. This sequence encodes CASSPRMGGGNEQFF. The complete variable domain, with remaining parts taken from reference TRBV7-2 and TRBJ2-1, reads GAGVSQSPSNKVTEKGKDVELRCDPISGHTALYWYRQSLGQGLEFLIYFQGNSAPDKSGLPSDRFSAERTGGSVSTLTIQRTQQEDSAVYLCASSPRMGGGNEQFFGPGTRLTVL.

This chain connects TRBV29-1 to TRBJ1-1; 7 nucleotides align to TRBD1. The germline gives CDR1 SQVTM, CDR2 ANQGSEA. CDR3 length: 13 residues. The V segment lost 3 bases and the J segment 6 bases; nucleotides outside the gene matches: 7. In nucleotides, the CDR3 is TGCAGCGTTGACGTCCAGGGGGGCGCTGAAGCTTTCTTT. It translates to CSVDVQGGAEAFF.

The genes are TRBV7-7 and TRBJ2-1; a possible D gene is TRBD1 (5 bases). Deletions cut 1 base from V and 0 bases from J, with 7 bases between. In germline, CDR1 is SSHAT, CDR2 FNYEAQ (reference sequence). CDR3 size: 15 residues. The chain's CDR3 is CASSLGDSSYNEQFF. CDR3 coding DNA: TGTGCCAGCAGCTTAGGAGACAGCTCCTACAATGAGCAGTTCTTC.

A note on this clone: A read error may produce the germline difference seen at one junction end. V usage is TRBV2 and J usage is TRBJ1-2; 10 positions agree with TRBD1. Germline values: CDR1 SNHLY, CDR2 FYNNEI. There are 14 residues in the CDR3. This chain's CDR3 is CASRKTGGLNGCTF. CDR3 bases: TGTGCCAGCAGGAAGACAGGGGGCTTGAATGGCTGCACCTTC. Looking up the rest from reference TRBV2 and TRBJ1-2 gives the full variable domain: EPEVTQTPSHQVTQMGQEVILRCVPISNHLYFYWYRQILGQKVEFLVSFYNNEISEKSEIFDDQFSVERPDGSNFTLKIRSTKLEDSAMYFCASRKTGGLNGCTFGSGTRLTVV.

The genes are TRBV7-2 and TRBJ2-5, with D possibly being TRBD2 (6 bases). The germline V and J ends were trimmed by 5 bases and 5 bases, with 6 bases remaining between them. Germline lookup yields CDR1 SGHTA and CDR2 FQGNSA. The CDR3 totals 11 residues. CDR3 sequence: CASSRGETQYF. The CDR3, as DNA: TGTGCCAGCAGCCGGGGGGAGACCCAGTACTTC.

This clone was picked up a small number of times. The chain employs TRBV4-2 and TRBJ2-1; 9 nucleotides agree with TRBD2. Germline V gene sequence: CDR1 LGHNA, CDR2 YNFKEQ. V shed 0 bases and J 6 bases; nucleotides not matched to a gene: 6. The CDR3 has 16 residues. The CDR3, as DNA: TGTGCCAGCAGCCAAGATCTTGCGGGGGGGAGCAATGAGCAGTTCTTC. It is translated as CASSQDLAGGSNEQFF.